These 16 T cell receptor beta chains were sequenced from one sample in a study of T cells after somatic rescue of genetic block (dated by TCRdb to the early 2020s). The library was built by means of the immunoSEQ multiplex PCR assay. TCRdb obtained this table from immuneACCESS and retained in-frame rearrangements with V and J assigned. These tables miss some clones; where compared with another copy, unresolved V genes account for less than half of the shortfall, and the remainder is unexplained. The table for this sample lists 110,000 or so clones; around nine tenths of them were counted only once. The leading ten clones occupy approximately 1.5% of the sample. What was sequenced was peripheral blood mononuclear cells (PBMCs). Receptor source: a woman under 30.

This clone was counted once. The sample carries other DNA sequences with the same CDR3. This chain uses TRBV11-3 with TRBJ1-6; tentatively, D is TRBD1 (5 bases). The CDR3 loop spans 15 amino acids. Germline CDR1 and CDR2: SGHNT and YENEEA. V was clipped by 5 bases and J by 6 bases, with 14 bases between them. CDR3 nucleotide sequence: TGTGCCAGCAGCCCCGACCCGGGGCCTAATTCACCCCTCCACTTT. Translated: CASSPDPGPNSPLHF.

This chain connects TRBV5-1 to TRBJ1-5, with 9 bases matching TRBD1. This CDR3 spans 15 amino acids. The J segment lost 3 bases and the V segment lost 6 bases, leaving 7 bases of the junction unmatched. In germline, CDR1 is SGHRS, CDR2 YFSETQ. CDR3 nucleotides: TGCGCCAGCATCCAGACAGGGGGGATCAATCAGCCCCAGCATTTT. This gives the protein CASIQTGGINQPQHF.

V usage is TRBV5-6 and J usage is TRBJ2-7; D tentatively fits TRBD1 or TRBD2 (6 bases each). V dropped 0 bases and J dropped 6 bases, with 16 bases sitting between them. Germline CDR1 is SGHDT and CDR2 is YYEEEE. The CDR3 runs 15 residues. The CDR3 region is CASSLGQQGGREQYF. The CDR3 coding sequence is TGTGCCAGCAGCTTGGGCCAACAAGGGGGGCGCGAGCAGTACTTC.

The rearrangement links TRBV5-6 to TRBJ2-1, with TRBD2 matching 8 bases. This CDR3 spans 13 amino acids. J was trimmed by 7 bases and V by 4 bases; bases with no gene match: 4. The germline V gene encodes CDR1 SGHDT and CDR2 YYEEEE. CDR3 nucleotide sequence: TGTGCCAGCAGCATTGGCGGGGGGAATGAGCAGTTCTTC. Translated: CASSIGGGNEQFF.

The chain combines TRBV13 with TRBJ1-1, with D unclear. Germline V gene sequence: CDR1 PRHDT, CDR2 FYEKMQ (reference sequence). Trimming removed 1 base from V and 1 base from J, with 10 bases in between. The CDR3 sequence is 15 residues long. CDR3 in DNA: TGTGCCAGCAGCTTAGTGGAGGGAAAGAACACTGAAGCTTTCTTT. Residues: CASSLVEGKNTEAFF.

This clone was observed a single time. The chain links TRBV27 to TRBJ1-2, with 11 nucleotides matching TRBD1. The V gene end was trimmed by 0 bases and the J gene end by 7 bases; junction bases not matched to a gene: 22. The length of the CDR3 is 21 residues. Germline lookup yields CDR1 MNHEY and CDR2 SMNVEV (reference sequence). CDR3 sequence: CASSLSWISGQGEEGAFGYTF. DNA of the CDR3: TGTGCCAGCAGTTTATCGTGGATCTCGGGACAGGGGGAAGAGGGGGCCTTTGGCTACACCTTC.

In this sample, this clone turned up once. The chain employs TRBV19 and TRBJ2-1; TRBD2 agrees at 8 bases. The CDR3 has 16 amino acids. Germline-derived CDR1 and CDR2 are LNHDA and SQIVND (reference sequence). The V and J ends lost 5 bases and 3 bases, in that order; junction bases with no gene match: 9. The CDR3 here is CASSEPGLGLYNEQFF. In DNA form, the CDR3 reads TGTGCCAGTAGTGAACCGGGACTAGGGCTCTACAATGAGCAGTTCTTC. Looking up the rest from reference TRBV19 and TRBJ2-1 gives the full variable domain: DGGITQSPKYLFRKEGQNVTLSCEQNLNHDAMYWYRQDPGQGLRLIYYSQIVNDFQKGDIAEGYSVSREKKESFPLTVTSAQKNPTAFYLCASSEPGLGLYNEQFFGPGTRLTVL.

The genes are TRBV7-9 and TRBJ1-2; tentative D call: TRBD1 (5 bases). V lost 2 bases, J lost 10 bases, and 17 bases lay in between. Per the germline V gene, CDR1 is SEHNR and CDR2 is FQNEAQ (reference sequence). CDR3 length: 14 amino acids. CDR3 sequence: CASSLRGDFSVYTF. CDR3 sequence (DNA): TGTGCCAGCAGCTTACGCGGGGACTTCTCCGTCTACACCTTC.

This chain connects TRBV7-9 to TRBJ2-1; 9 positions match TRBD2. CDR3 length: 15 amino acids. The V gene's germline CDR1 is SEHNR and CDR2 FQNEAQ (reference sequence). The ends lost 5 bases at V and 2 bases at J; junction bases unmatched: 4. In nucleotides, the CDR3 is TGTGCCAGCAGCATCCGCGGGGGGGCCTACAATGAGCAGTTCTTC. Its translation: CASSIRGGAYNEQFF.

The chain links TRBV6-1 to TRBJ2-1; the D is unclear. V lost 1 base, J lost 7 bases, and 8 bases lay in between. CDR1 is MNHNS, CDR2 SASEGT, per germline. This CDR3 has 13 amino acids. The CDR3 region is CASSEGSQNEQFF. The CDR3 DNA reads as TGTGCCAGCAGTGAAGGTTCGCAGAATGAGCAGTTCTTC.

The chain has TRBV6-5 and TRBJ1-5; D unclear. Looked up from germline, CDR1 is MNHEY and CDR2 is SVGAGI. Deletions cut 6 bases from V and 6 bases from J, with 12 bases between. The CDR3 sequence is 13 residues long. CDR3 sequence (DNA): TGTGCCAGCAGCTCGGGATCCGGTCAGCCCCAGCATTTT. It translates to CASSSGSGQPQHF.

The V and J genes are TRBV18 and TRBJ2-7; 12 nucleotides agree with TRBD2. J lost 2 bases, V lost 3 bases, and 2 bases had no gene match. The germline CDR1 and CDR2 sequences are KGHSH and LQKENI. CDR3 length: 15 residues. This chain's CDR3 is CASSPTSGGTYEQYF. CDR3 in DNA: TGTGCCAGCTCACCCACTAGCGGGGGGACCTACGAGCAGTACTTC.

The rearrangement uses TRBV30 and TRBJ1-2; no firm D call. V lost 0 bases and J lost 1, with 15 bases in between. CDR1 and CDR2 from the germline V gene are GTSNPN and SVGIG (reference sequence). The CDR3 totals 16 residues. The DNA for the CDR3 is TGTGCCTGGAGTGTACGGTGGGGAAGGAGTAACTATGGCTACACCTTC. Its protein is CAWSVRWGRSNYGYTF.

This chain uses TRBV20-1 with TRBJ2-1; perhaps TRBD2 as D (6 bases). Germline V gene sequence: CDR1 DFQATT, CDR2 SNEGSKA (reference sequence). V lost 4 bases to trimming and J lost 13 bases, with 14 bases between them. The CDR3 has 11 amino acids. In DNA, the CDR3 is TGCAGTGCTACGTCAGCGGGCTTTCAGTTCTTC. This gives the protein CSATSAGFQFF.

This sequence joins TRBV4-3 and TRBJ2-1, with D tentatively TRBD2 (5 bases). The germline V and J ends were trimmed by 0 bases and 0 bases, with 12 bases remaining between them. CDR3 length equals 17 residues. Germline loops: CDR1 LGHNA, CDR2 YSLEER. Here the CDR3 reads CASSQEESGYSYNEQFF. Written as DNA, the CDR3 is TGCGCCAGCAGCCAAGAAGAGAGCGGTTACTCCTACAATGAGCAGTTCTTC.

This rearrangement joins TRBV27 to TRBJ1-5; D remains unclear. The germline gives CDR1 MNHEY, CDR2 SMNVEV (reference sequence). CDR3 length: 15 residues. V was clipped by 5 bases and J by 0 bases, with 11 bases between them. The DNA of the CDR3 is TGTGCCAGCAGTACAGTTTTTTATAGCAATCAGCCCCAGCATTTT. It specifies CASSTVFYSNQPQHF.